Listed below are T cell receptor beta chains from one sample, sequenced in a study of blood T cell repertoires in COVID-19. Clones were read by immunoSEQ multiplex PCR, and TCRdb kept only the in-frame ones, dropping some. Of 250,000 to 300,000 clones in the sample, approximately 87% were seen once. Sequencing input: peripheral blood. These receptors came from a woman between 25 and 40 years old with COVID-19, enrolled during active disease. The CDR3 runs from the conserved cysteine through the conserved F or W. The D gene is left open where the match is weak. For some rows the clone size is stated as once, few or many, or as a class when expanded; others skip it.

v_call	clone_size	d_call	j_call	cdr3_aa	cdr3_nt
TRBV7-8	few	.	TRBJ1-5	CASSLGRVTYSNQPQHF	TGTGCCAGCAGCTTAGGTCGGGTTACCTATAGCAATCAGCCCCAGCATTTT
TRBV5-1	.	.	TRBJ1-3	CASSLGGGADTIYF	TGCGCCAGCAGCTTGGGAGGGGGGGCCGACACCATATATTTT
TRBV28	.	.	TRBJ1-2	CASSKKLRLSYGYTF	TGTGCCAGCAGTAAAAAACTTAGATTATCCTATGGCTACACCTTC
TRBV6-1	.	.	TRBJ1-2	CASSGPPGLPRGGYTF	TGTGCCAGCAGTGGACCCCCGGGACTACCCCGGGGTGGCTACACCTTC
TRBV5-1	once	TRBD1	TRBJ1-6	CASSVQGADSPLHF	TGCGCCAGCAGCGTACAGGGGGCCGATTCACCCCTCCACTTT
TRBV28	few	TRBD1	TRBJ2-2	CASSPNGQGIAGELFF	TGTGCCAGCAGTCCCAATGGACAGGGGATTGCAGGGGAGCTGTTTTTT
TRBV5-6	.	TRBD2	TRBJ2-1	CASSLGLAINEQFF	TGTGCCAGCAGCTTGGGACTAGCAATCAATGAGCAGTTCTTC
TRBV19	.	TRBD1	TRBJ2-3	CASSIWTGGTDTQYF	TGTGCCAGTAGTATCTGGACAGGGGGCACAGATACGCAGTATTTT
TRBV19	once	TRBD1	TRBJ1-5	CASSKGQSSNQPQHF	TGTGCCAGTAGTAAGGGACAGAGTAGCAATCAGCCCCAGCATTTT
TRBV18	.	TRBD1	TRBJ1-2	CASSPSSGDRGRSGYTF	TGTGCCAGCTCACCAAGCAGCGGGGACAGGGGGCGGAGTGGCTACACCTTC
TRBV5-5	.	TRBD1	TRBJ1-2	CASSKGDRGLGGYTF	TGTGCCAGCAGCAAGGGGGACAGGGGACTGGGAGGCTACACCTTC
TRBV5-1	.	TRBD1	TRBJ2-7	CASSRDRGIHEQYF	TGCGCCAGCAGCCGGGACAGGGGGATCCACGAGCAGTACTTC
TRBV3-1/TRBV3-2	.	.	TRBJ2-2	CASAAGINTGELFF	TGTGCCAGCGCGGCAGGGATCAACACCGGGGAGCTGTTTTTT
TRBV10-2	.	TRBD1	TRBJ1-6	CASSRDRVSPLHF	TGCGCCAGCAGCCGGGACAGGGTTTCACCCCTCCACTTT
TRBV28	.	.	TRBJ1-4	CASSTPGEGEKLFF	TGTGCCAGCAGTACCCCGGGGGAGGGAGAAAAACTGTTTTTT
TRBV29-1	.	.	TRBJ1-2	CSRVRSYTF	TGCAGCCGGGTGCGTAGCTACACCTTC
TRBV7-6	.	.	TRBJ2-2	CASSLAYRGKEITGELFF	TGTGCCAGCAGCTTAGCCTACCGAGGGAAGGAGATCACCGGGGAGCTGTTTTTT
TRBV5-4	once	TRBD1	TRBJ2-7	CASSLDRGRDEQYF	TGTGCCAGCAGCCTCGACAGGGGCCGGGACGAGCAGTACTTC
TRBV18	.	TRBD1	TRBJ2-6	CASSPRGQGRTGANVLTF	TGTGCCAGCTCACCTCGGGGACAGGGAAGGACTGGGGCCAACGTCCTGACTTTC
TRBV9	.	TRBD1	TRBJ2-5	CASSWGQQETQYF	TGTGCCAGCAGCTGGGGACAGCAAGAGACCCAGTACTTC
TRBV7-9	.	TRBD1	TRBJ2-5	CASSFLAGGKEETQYF	TGTGCCAGCAGCTTCCTGGCAGGGGGCAAGGAAGAGACCCAGTACTTC
TRBV6-2/TRBV6-3	.	.	TRBJ1-1	CASSLLQGNTEAFF	TGTGCCAGCAGTTTACTACAGGGGAACACTGAAGCTTTCTTT
TRBV5-4	.	.	TRBJ2-3	CASSPPGSADTQYF	TGTGCCAGCAGCCCTCCGGGATCTGCAGATACGCAGTATTTT
TRBV29-1	.	.	TRBJ2-3	CSVVGGPDTQYF	TGCAGCGTTGTCGGGGGGCCAGATACGCAGTATTTT
TRBV29-1	.	TRBD2	TRBJ2-5	CSVFRGGNEETQYF	TGCAGCGTTTTTCGCGGGGGGAATGAGGAGACCCAGTACTTC
TRBV5-1	.	.	TRBJ1-1	CASRGARENTEAFF	TGCGCCAGCAGAGGGGCGCGGGAGAACACTGAAGCTTTCTTT
TRBV15	.	.	TRBJ2-7	CATSITGTTYEQYF	TGTGCCACCAGCATTACAGGGACTACCTACGAGCAGTACTTC
TRBV12-3/TRBV12-4	.	.	TRBJ2-1	CASSFNRANEQFF	TGTGCCAGCAGTTTTAACAGGGCTAATGAGCAGTTCTTC
TRBV7-6	.	.	TRBJ1-5	CASSPESTAGNQPQHF	TGTGCCAGCAGCCCAGAGAGCACAGCCGGCAATCAGCCCCAGCATTTT
TRBV11-2	.	.	TRBJ2-1	CASSFQGQANEQFF	TGTGCCAGCAGCTTCCAAGGCCAGGCCAATGAGCAGTTCTTC
TRBV5-1	.	TRBD1	TRBJ1-1	CASSSPWTGNTEAFF	TGCGCCAGCAGCTCCCCTTGGACAGGGAACACTGAAGCTTTCTTT
TRBV27	once	TRBD1	TRBJ2-3	CASSPGTGVDTQYF	TGTGCCAGCAGTCCGGGGACAGGGGTAGATACGCAGTATTTT
TRBV5-1	.	TRBD2	TRBJ2-7	CASSPDGTSTYEQYF	TGCGCCAGCAGCCCCGACGGGACTAGCACCTACGAGCAGTACTTC
TRBV6-5	.	TRBD1	TRBJ1-5	CASSYGTGQGGWPQHF	TGTGCCAGCAGTTACGGAACGGGACAGGGGGGATGGCCCCAGCATTTT
TRBV7-9	.	.	TRBJ1-6	CASTGLGSQSPLHF	TGTGCCAGCACCGGACTGGGCAGCCAATCACCCCTCCACTTT
TRBV6-6	many	.	TRBJ2-2	CASIARGEGGELFF	TGTGCCAGCATTGCCAGGGGAGAGGGCGGGGAGCTGTTTTTT
TRBV7-9	.	.	TRBJ2-3	CASSFPQLTGNTQYF	TGTGCCAGCAGCTTTCCGCAGCTTACAGGAAATACGCAGTATTTT
TRBV4-1	.	TRBD2	TRBJ2-5	CASSQGLAGQETQYF	TGCGCCAGCAGCCAAGGACTAGCGGGGCAAGAGACCCAGTACTTC
TRBV2	.	TRBD1	TRBJ2-7	CASSYSGTDYEQYF	TGTGCCAGCAGTTACTCCGGGACAGACTACGAGCAGTACTTC
TRBV9	.	.	TRBJ1-3	CASSPGGGTIYF	TGTGCCAGCAGCCCAGGCGGGGGGACCATATATTTT
TRBV19	.	.	TRBJ1-2	CASTIGAWGYTF	TGTGCCAGCACCATAGGGGCGTGGGGCTACACCTTC
TRBV14	.	TRBD1	TRBJ2-2	CASSPLTGGTGELFF	TGTGCCAGCAGCCCACTGACAGGGGGCACCGGGGAGCTGTTTTTT
TRBV7-8	.	TRBD1	TRBJ1-5	CASSLVPGQNQPQHF	TGTGCCAGCAGCTTAGTACCGGGACAGAATCAGCCCCAGCATTTT
TRBV7-9	.	.	TRBJ2-5	CASSLVRFQETQYF	TGTGCCAGCAGCTTAGTCCGTTTTCAAGAGACCCAGTACTTC
TRBV5-5	.	.	TRBJ2-7	CASSLEQGPYEQYF	TGTGCCAGCAGCTTGGAACAGGGCCCCTACGAGCAGTACTTC
TRBV6-9	.	TRBD1	TRBJ1-4	CASSYGQGDEKLFF	TGTGCCAGCAGTTACGGACAGGGGGATGAAAAACTGTTTTTT
TRBV10-3	.	.	TRBJ2-7	CAISDVGQTRRSEQYF	TGTGCCATCAGTGATGTCGGACAGACTCGTAGGTCCGAGCAGTACTTC
TRBV28	.	TRBD1	TRBJ1-1	CASSIPPGQQFEAFF	TGTGCCAGCAGTATTCCCCCGGGACAGCAATTCGAAGCTTTCTTT
TRBV19	.	.	TRBJ1-1	CASSIGFF	TGTGCCAGTAGTATCGGTTTCTTT
TRBV7-9	.	.	TRBJ1-3	CASSPTSLTGSSSGNTIYF	TGTGCCAGCAGCCCAACCTCCCTGACAGGCTCGAGCTCTGGAAACACCATATATTTT
TRBV6-1	.	.	TRBJ1-1	CASSEGQGQREAFF	TGTGCCAGCAGTGAAGGGCAGGGCCAAAGAGAAGCTTTCTTT
TRBV19	once	TRBD2	TRBJ2-1	CASSWTSGGVSSEQFF	TGTGCCAGTAGCTGGACTAGCGGGGGGGTGAGCAGCGAGCAGTTCTTC
TRBV4-1	.	TRBD1	TRBJ1-5	CASSENRGPQPQHF	TGCGCCAGCAGCGAAAACAGGGGGCCTCAGCCCCAGCATTTT